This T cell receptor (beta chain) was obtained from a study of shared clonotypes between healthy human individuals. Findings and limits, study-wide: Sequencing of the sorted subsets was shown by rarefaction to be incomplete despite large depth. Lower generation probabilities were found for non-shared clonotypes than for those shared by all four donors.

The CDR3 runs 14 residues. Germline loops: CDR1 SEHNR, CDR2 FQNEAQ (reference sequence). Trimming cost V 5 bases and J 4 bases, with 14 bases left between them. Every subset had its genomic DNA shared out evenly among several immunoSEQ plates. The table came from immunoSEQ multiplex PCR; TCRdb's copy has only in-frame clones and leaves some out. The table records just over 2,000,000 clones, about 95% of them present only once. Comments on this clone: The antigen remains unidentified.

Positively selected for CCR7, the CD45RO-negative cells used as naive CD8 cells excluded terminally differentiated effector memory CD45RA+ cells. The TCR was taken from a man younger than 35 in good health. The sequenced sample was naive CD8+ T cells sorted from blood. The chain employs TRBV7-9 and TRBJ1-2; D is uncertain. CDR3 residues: CASSLGVGVYGYTF. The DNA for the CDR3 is TGTGCCAGCAGCCTCGGTGTAGGAGTCTATGGCTACACCTTC.